The 12 T cell receptor beta chains in this list originate from one sample, sequenced in a study of T cells after yellow fever vaccination. A single record per CDR3 protein comes from TCRdb applying MiXCR to the 5' RACE reads. The table has around 300,000 distinct CDR3 sequences, 4.1% seen once. The specimen comprised PBMCs, sampled 5 days after the yellow fever booster vaccination. The receptors were gathered from a young man who received the YFV17D yellow fever vaccine.

The V and J genes are TRBV5-1 and TRBJ2-1; TRBD2 matches at 7 bases. The germline gives CDR1 SGHRS, CDR2 YFSETQ. There are 15 residues in the CDR3. The J segment lost 7 bases and the V segment lost 0 bases, leaving 7 bases of the junction unmatched. CDR3 loop: CASSLASGGGNEQFF. In DNA form, the CDR3 reads TGCGCCAGCAGCTTGGCCTCCGGGGGAGGGAATGAGCAGTTCTTC.

The V call is TRBV7-9, the J call TRBJ1-1; tentatively, D is TRBD1 (6 bases). Germline CDR1 and CDR2: SEHNR and FQNEAQ (reference sequence). The CDR3 has 14 amino acids. The V and J ends lost 8 bases and 1 base respectively, with 14 bases between them. The CDR3 here is CASFWGGANTEAFF. CDR3 in DNA: TGTGCCAGCTTCTGGGGGGGGGCGAACACTGAAGCTTTCTTT.

The J gene is TRBJ1-2, the V gene TRBV20-1; no firm D call. The CDR3 loop spans 16 amino acids. Germline CDR1 and CDR2: DFQATT and SNEGSKA (reference sequence). V lost 1 base and J lost 4, with 19 bases in between. For the CDR3, the DNA is TGCAGTGCTAGAGGTCTTAATTCGATCCGGCCCTATGGCTACACCTTC. Translating it yields CSARGLNSIRPYGYTF.

This clonotype was seen only a few times. The chain combines TRBV19 with TRBJ1-1, with unresolved D. The CDR3 runs to 13 residues. CDR1 is LNHDA and CDR2 is SQIVND in the germline V gene (reference sequence). V was pared by 3 bases and J by 0 bases, with 5 bases between. This CDR3 is CASSMGMNTEAFF. DNA of the CDR3: TGTGCCAGTAGTATGGGGATGAACACTGAAGCTTTCTTT. The full variable domain, completed using reference TRBV19 and TRBJ1-1, is DGGITQSPKYLFRKEGQNVTLSCEQNLNHDAMYWYRQDPGQGLRLIYYSQIVNDFQKGDIAEGYSVSREKKESFPLTVTSAQKNPTAFYLCASSMGMNTEAFFGQGTRLTVV.

This clonotype was detected ten times or more. The chain employs TRBV18 and TRBJ1-2; D call uncertain. V was trimmed by 2 bases and J by 3 bases, leaving 7 bases between them. This CDR3 is built from 13 residues. Germline V gene lookup returns CDR1 KGHSH and CDR2 LQKENI. The CDR3 spells CASSPAGDYGYTF. In DNA form, the CDR3 reads TGTGCCAGCTCACCAGCAGGAGACTATGGCTACACCTTC.

The chain links TRBV3-1 to TRBJ2-5, with D possibly being TRBD2 (5 bases). The CDR3 sequence is 15 residues long. Germline V lookup: CDR1 LGHDT, CDR2 YNNKEL (reference sequence). V was pared by 0 bases and J by 5 bases, with 13 bases between. The CDR3 reads CASSQDSASWETQYF. In DNA, the CDR3 is TGTGCCAGCAGCCAAGATTCGGCTAGCTGGGAGACCCAGTACTTC.

The rearrangement links TRBV29-1 to TRBJ1-4, with D possibly being TRBD1 (5 bases). Per germline, CDR1 SQVTM and CDR2 ANQGSEA. Trimming cost V 5 bases and J 8 bases, with 21 bases left between them. This CDR3 is built from 15 residues. CDR3 in amino acids: CSVSGTNFQQEKLFF. In nucleotides, the CDR3 is TGCAGCGTTTCCGGGACGAATTTCCAGCAAGAAAAACTGTTTTTT.

At least ten counts were recorded for this clonotype. The chain links TRBV5-1 to TRBJ2-3, with D perhaps TRBD1 (5 bases). This CDR3 is built from 13 residues. Germline V gene sequence: CDR1 SGHRS, CDR2 YFSETQ. V lost 6 bases and J lost 0, with 8 bases in between. CDR3 in DNA: TGCGCCAGCAAACAGGATAGCACAGATACGCAGTATTTT. It codes for CASKQDSTDTQYF. The full variable domain, in which reference TRBV5-1 and TRBJ2-3 provide the parts outside the CDR3, is KAGVTQTPRYLIKTRGQQVTLSCSPISGHRSVSWYQQTPGQGLQFLFEYFSETQRNKGNFPGRFSGRQFSNSRSEMNVSTLELGDSALYLCASKQDSTDTQYFGPGTRLTVL.

This clonotype showed up many times. The rearrangement joins TRBV28 to TRBJ2-1; the match to TRBD2 covers 10 bases. The CDR3 has 13 residues. Trimming removed 7 bases from V and 4 bases from J; junction bases left unmatched: 1. CDR1 is MDHEN and CDR2 is SYDVKM in the germline V gene. This chain's CDR3 is CASISGGYNEQFF. Here the CDR3 DNA reads TGTGCCAGCATTAGCGGGGGGTACAATGAGCAGTTCTTC.

In nucleotides, the CDR3 is TGTGCCAGCAGCCTAGCCCAAAGACAGGGGAACATTCAGTACTTC. It translates to CASSLAQRQGNIQYF. The V and J genes are TRBV14 and TRBJ2-4; TRBD1 aligns across 8 bases. Germline CDR1 and CDR2: SGHDN and FVKESK. The CDR3 sequence is 15 residues long. V gave up 4 bases and J gave up 7 bases; unmatched junction bases: 9.

This clonotype was detected a few times. This chain joins TRBV5-1 and TRBJ1-5, with 11 bases fitting TRBD1. The CDR3 runs 17 residues. J gave up 3 bases and V 5 bases, and 10 bases lay outside the gene matches. Germline-derived CDR1 and CDR2 are SGHRS and YFSETQ. CDR3: CASSPGQGEPFNQPQHF. The CDR3 region has the DNA TGCGCCAGCAGTCCGGGACAGGGGGAACCCTTCAATCAGCCCCAGCATTTT.

This clonotype was observed at least ten times. CDR3 sequence reads: CASRVTGTDTQYF. The CDR3 DNA is TGTGCCAGCAGGGTCACGGGCACAGATACGCAGTATTTT. The chain has TRBV7-2 and TRBJ2-3; D is unclear. Trimming took 6 bases from V and 1 from J, leaving 8 bases between them. Per the germline V gene, CDR1 is SGHTA and CDR2 is FQGNSA. The CDR3 contains 13 residues.